This is a list of T cell receptor beta chains from one sample in a study of brain T cells in children with intractable seizures. Here immunoSEQ multiplex PCR was the method, and the copy in TCRdb shows in-frame clones only, minus some. The data show around 44,000 clones, 80% to 95% seen once. This sample comprised peripheral blood, obtained at surgery. These TCRs come from a girl aged 2 to 10 with tuberous sclerosis and intractable seizures. The CDR3 runs from the conserved cysteine through the conserved F or W. D genes are given only for firm matches. Clone size appears in some rows only: once, few, many, or a class for an expanded clone.

v_call,j_call,d_call,clone_size,cdr3_aa,cdr3_nt
TRBV9,TRBJ2-5,TRBD2,NA,CASSVVGLAVKETQYF,TGTGCCAGCAGCGTAGTAGGGCTAGCGGTTAAAGAGACCCAGTACTTC
TRBV2,TRBJ1-2,NA,few,CASSGAGTFGYTF,TGTGCCAGCAGCGGGGCGGGGACTTTCGGCTACACCTTC
TRBV24-1,TRBJ1-2,NA,NA,CATAGNDGYTF,TGTGCCACTGCGGGGAACGATGGCTACACCTTC
TRBV5-6,TRBJ1-1,TRBD1,NA,CASSRRQGSNTEAFF,TGTGCCAGCAGCCGACGACAGGGGTCGAACACTGAAGCTTTCTTT
TRBV6-5,TRBJ1-4,NA,once,CASSYSASPSEKLFF,TGTGCCAGCAGTTACAGCGCAAGCCCCTCTGAAAAACTGTTTTTT
TRBV14,TRBJ2-1,NA,NA,CASSQEGGYNEQFF,TGTGCCAGCAGCCAAGAAGGGGGCTACAATGAGCAGTTCTTC
TRBV11-2,TRBJ1-6,NA,NA,CASSLGGSGNSPLHF,TGTGCCAGCAGCTTAGGAGGATCGGGGAATTCACCCCTCCACTTT
TRBV14,TRBJ1-6,NA,NA,CASSQDRVRSPLHF,TGTGCCAGCAGCCAAGACAGGGTGAGGTCACCCCTCCACTTT
TRBV6-5,TRBJ1-5,NA,NA,CASRERQPQHF,TGTGCCAGCAGGGAGCGTCAGCCCCAGCATTTT
TRBV24-1,TRBJ2-2,TRBD1,NA,CATSGDRGSTGELFF,TGTGCCACCAGTGGCGACAGGGGATCCACCGGGGAGCTGTTTTTT
TRBV3-1/TRBV3-2,TRBJ2-6,NA,NA,CASSQDSGANVLTF,TGTGCCAGCAGCCAAGACTCTGGGGCCAACGTCCTGACTTTC
TRBV27,TRBJ1-6,NA,once,CASSLYGNPPLHF,TGTGCCAGCAGTTTATACGGGAATCCACCCCTCCACTTT
TRBV7-2,TRBJ1-6,TRBD1,NA,CASSFGQGARNSPLHF,TGTGCCAGCAGCTTCGGACAGGGGGCTAGGAATTCACCCCTCCACTTT
TRBV7-3,TRBJ2-3,NA,NA,CASSPRRGVPDTQYF,TGTGCCAGCAGCCCACGTCGTGGGGTCCCAGATACGCAGTATTTT
TRBV5-1,TRBJ1-3,NA,NA,CASESGDLSGNTIYF,TGCGCCAGCGAAAGCGGGGACCTCTCTGGAAACACCATATATTTT
TRBV7-3,TRBJ2-2,TRBD2,NA,CASSLIPGLGNTGELFF,TGTGCCAGCAGCTTAATACCGGGACTAGGGAACACCGGGGAGCTGTTTTTT
TRBV19,TRBJ2-1,NA,NA,CASSIELWSRSNEQFF,TGTGCCAGTAGTATAGAGTTATGGTCTCGGAGTAATGAGCAGTTCTTC
TRBV11-2,TRBJ2-7,NA,NA,CASSLRDGDPYEQYF,TGTGCCAGCAGCTTACGCGACGGTGATCCCTACGAGCAGTACTTC
TRBV29-1,TRBJ1-2,NA,NA,CSVELAGTYGYTF,TGCAGCGTTGAATTGGCAGGTACCTATGGCTACACCTTC
TRBV19,TRBJ2-2,NA,few,CASSPGRKNTGELFF,TGTGCCAGTAGCCCGGGACGGAAGAACACCGGGGAGCTGTTTTTT
TRBV28,TRBJ2-3,NA,NA,CASSWSGPGGDTQYF,TGTGCCAGCAGTTGGTCGGGGCCCGGCGGGGATACGCAGTATTTT
TRBV24-1,TRBJ1-2,NA,NA,CATSDLTGSGYTF,TGTGCCACCAGTGATTTGACGGGGTCTGGCTACACCTTC
TRBV19,TRBJ2-3,TRBD2,NA,CASYGGADTQYF,TGTGCCAGTTACGGGGGGGCAGATACGCAGTATTTT
TRBV27,TRBJ2-3,NA,NA,CASRAGTSPTDTQYF,TGTGCCAGCAGAGCCGGGACCTCACCCACAGATACGCAGTATTTT
TRBV9,TRBJ1-1,NA,NA,CASSLTGGTEAFF,TGTGCCAGCAGCCTTACGGGGGGGACTGAAGCTTTCTTT
TRBV9,TRBJ1-2,NA,NA,CASSAGVYGYTF,TGTGCCAGCAGCGCTGGGGTGTATGGCTACACCTTC
TRBV19,TRBJ1-1,NA,NA,CASSIWADTEAFF,TGTGCCAGTAGTATATGGGCGGACACTGAAGCTTTCTTT
TRBV4-2,TRBJ2-3,NA,NA,CASSQETSQLQYF,TGTGCCAGCAGCCAGGAAACTAGCCAATTGCAGTATTTT
TRBV7-8,TRBJ2-7,NA,NA,CASSPQRGRGYEQYF,TGTGCCAGCAGCCCTCAGAGGGGACGGGGCTACGAGCAGTACTTC
TRBV4-1,TRBJ2-5,NA,NA,CASSPYPTGIETQYF,TGCGCCAGCAGCCCTTATCCCACAGGGATCGAGACCCAGTACTTC
TRBV15,TRBJ1-5,TRBD1,NA,CATAGTVRSQPQHF,TGTGCCACCGCTGGGACAGTTCGAAGTCAGCCCCAGCATTTT
TRBV6-5,TRBJ2-6,NA,NA,CARQRSGANVLTF,TGTGCCCGGCAGAGATCTGGGGCCAACGTCCTGACTTTC
TRBV6-6,TRBJ2-3,NA,NA,CASSPTVGSTGTDTQYF,TGTGCCAGCAGTCCTACTGTAGGCAGCACGGGGACAGATACGCAGTATTTT
TRBV18,TRBJ2-3,NA,NA,CASSPRTDTQYF,TGTGCCAGCTCTCCGAGAACAGATACGCAGTATTTT
TRBV30,TRBJ2-5,NA,once,CAWSVQETQYF,TGTGCCTGGAGTGTACAAGAGACCCAGTACTTC
TRBV4-1,TRBJ1-2,NA,few,CASSQPLQAYGYTF,TGCGCCAGCAGCCAACCCCTCCAAGCCTATGGCTACACCTTC
TRBV4-1,TRBJ2-3,TRBD2,NA,CASAINQAGGTDTQYF,TGCGCCAGCGCGATTAATCAAGCGGGGGGGACAGATACGCAGTATTTT
TRBV27,TRBJ1-1,NA,NA,CASSSWGEGTEAFF,TGTGCCAGCAGTTCATGGGGGGAGGGCACTGAAGCTTTCTTT
TRBV5-8,TRBJ1-3,TRBD1,NA,CASSLGTAFPSGNTIYF,TGTGCCAGCAGCCTCGGGACAGCTTTTCCCTCTGGAAACACCATATATTTT
TRBV12-3/TRBV12-4,TRBJ1-6,NA,few,CASSLRGPLHF,TGTGCCAGCAGTTTAAGGGGACCCCTCCACTTT
TRBV9,TRBJ1-6,NA,NA,CASSVLDTNSPLHF,TGTGCCAGCAGCGTCCTAGATACCAATTCACCCCTCCACTTT
TRBV7-9,TRBJ1-1,TRBD1,NA,CASSGDRSGNTEAFF,TGTGCCAGCAGCGGGGACAGGTCGGGGAACACTGAAGCTTTCTTT
TRBV7-3,TRBJ2-7,NA,NA,CASSPDRGYEQYF,TGTGCCAGCAGCCCGGACCGGGGCTACGAGCAGTACTTC
TRBV7-7,TRBJ2-1,TRBD2,NA,CASSLLAGDNEQFF,TGTGCCAGCAGCTTACTAGCGGGGGACAATGAGCAGTTCTTC
TRBV5-8,TRBJ2-3,TRBD1,NA,CASSPGTGIFSTDTQYF,TGTGCCAGCAGCCCGGGGACAGGGATTTTTAGCACAGATACGCAGTATTTT
TRBV10-3,TRBJ1-2,TRBD1,NA,CAISEPGQGSYGYTF,TGTGCCATCAGTGAACCGGGACAGGGGAGCTATGGCTACACCTTC
TRBV11-3,TRBJ1-1,NA,NA,CASSYGVNTEAFF,TGTGCCAGCAGCTACGGGGTGAACACTGAAGCTTTCTTT
TRBV9,TRBJ1-1,NA,NA,CASSLNPGGLTRTEAFF,TGTGCCAGCAGCCTTAACCCGGGGGGCCTGACGAGAACTGAAGCTTTCTTT
TRBV10-3,TRBJ1-2,TRBD1,NA,CAIRAEQGNYGYTF,TGTGCCATCCGAGCGGAACAGGGGAACTATGGCTACACCTTC
TRBV7-2,TRBJ1-2,TRBD1,NA,CASSQPQGAWGYTF,TGTGCCAGCAGCCAGCCACAGGGGGCGTGGGGCTACACCTTC
TRBV10-3,TRBJ2-6,TRBD1,NA,CASGTAGANVLTF,TGTGCCTCGGGGACAGCTGGGGCCAACGTCCTGACTTTC
TRBV7-2,TRBJ1-1,NA,NA,CASNSMVLNTEAFF,TGTGCCAGCAATTCCATGGTGTTGAACACTGAAGCTTTCTTT
TRBV15,TRBJ2-7,TRBD2,few,CATSRDRQRGLYEQYF,TGTGCCACCAGCAGAGATAGGCAGCGGGGGTTATACGAGCAGTACTTC
TRBV5-6,TRBJ2-5,TRBD1,NA,CASSLAATGGPETQYF,TGTGCCAGCAGCTTGGCGGCGACAGGGGGTCCAGAGACCCAGTACTTC
TRBV20-1,TRBJ1-5,NA,NA,CSASYRTDYNNQPQHF,TGCAGTGCTAGTTACAGGACAGATTATAACAATCAGCCCCAGCATTTT
TRBV10-3,TRBJ2-1,NA,NA,CAISEYPANEQFF,TGTGCCATCAGTGAGTATCCAGCAAATGAGCAGTTCTTC
TRBV28,TRBJ1-1,NA,NA,CASSPINGYTEAFF,TGTGCCAGCAGCCCAATCAACGGATACACTGAAGCTTTCTTT
TRBV7-2,TRBJ1-2,NA,NA,CASSSGVEDYGYTF,TGTGCCAGCAGCTCAGGGGTTGAGGACTATGGCTACACCTTC